This entry lists 31 T cell receptor beta chains sequenced from one sample in a study of blood T cell repertoires in COVID-19. Data came from immunoSEQ multiplex PCR; TCRdb stores just in-frame clones and leaves some out. In the table there are approximately 490,000 clones, around 90% of which are singletons. The sample was PBMCs or T cells enriched from blood (not recorded which). Every receptor here comes from a woman aged 18-29 years who had recovered from COVID-19.

The table lists this clone with a count of one. V usage is TRBV19 and J usage is TRBJ2-5; perhaps TRBD2 as D (6 bases). The CDR3 length is 14 residues. CDR1 is LNHDA, CDR2 SQIVND, per germline (reference sequence). V lost 7 bases, J lost 2 bases, and 14 bases lay in between. In DNA, the CDR3 is TGTGCCAGTACGGGGTGGGACTCACAAGAGACCCAGTACTTC. Amino acid sequence: CASTGWDSQETQYF.

The count of this clone is one. J is TRBJ1-1 and V is TRBV12-3 or TRBV12-4, with D unclear. Trimming took 3 bases from V and 1 from J, leaving 6 bases between them. CDR3 length: 13 residues. This CDR3 reads CASSFVGNTEAFF. In DNA, the CDR3 is TGTGCCAGCAGTTTCGTCGGGAACACTGAAGCTTTCTTT.

This chain links TRBV4-1 with TRBJ1-6; 7 bases match TRBD1. Germline loops: CDR1 MGHRA, CDR2 YSYEKL. This CDR3 is 21 amino acids long. Losses at the gene ends were 2 bases for V and 0 bases for J; bases not matched to a gene: 16. CDR3 sequence reads: CASSQRSHPTGASSYNSPLHF. CDR3 DNA: TGCGCCAGCAGCCAAAGATCCCATCCAACAGGGGCCTCCTCCTATAATTCACCCCTCCACTTT.

The chain carries TRBV5-1 and TRBJ2-1, with 12 bases identical to TRBD2. The junction had 5 bases not matched to a gene; V was cut back by 0 bases and J by 10 bases. In germline, CDR1 is SGHRS, CDR2 YFSETQ. This CDR3 region has 15 residues. The CDR3 region has the DNA TGCGCCAGCAGCTTGGCTAGCGGGGGGGCCTGGGAGCAGTTCTTC. Its protein product is CASSLASGGAWEQFF.

The gene calls are TRBV7-2 and TRBJ2-1; 10 bases map to TRBD2. Germline lookup yields CDR1 SGHTA and CDR2 FQGNSA. The trim removed 3 bases at V and 2 bases at J, leaving 1 base unmatched. The CDR3 extends over 15 amino acids. The CDR3 sequence: CASSLSGGAYNEQFF. CDR3 in DNA: TGTGCCAGCAGCTTGAGCGGGGGGGCCTACAATGAGCAGTTCTTC.

V and J are TRBV7-9 and TRBJ1-3; TRBD1 agrees at 8 bases. CDR1 SEHNR and CDR2 FQNEAQ come from the germline V gene (reference sequence). CDR3 length: 18 amino acids. Unmatched junction bases numbered 15, after V lost 5 bases and J lost 3 bases. The CDR3 loop reads CASSPGDFRGRFGNTIYF. For the CDR3, the DNA is TGTGCCAGCAGCCCAGGGGATTTCAGGGGGCGTTTTGGAAACACCATATATTTT.

This sequence joins TRBV30 and TRBJ1-2; possible D gene TRBD1, 5 bases. The CDR3 consists of 13 residues. V was cut by 4 bases and J by 8 bases, with 17 bases left in between. In germline, CDR1 is GTSNPN, CDR2 SVGIG (reference sequence). In nucleotides, the CDR3 is TGTGCCTGGAAGTTCGGACATTTAACGGGCTACACCTTC. This translates into CAWKFGHLTGYTF.

The V gene is TRBV19, the J gene TRBJ1-1, with 7 bases lining up with TRBD1. This CDR3 spans 14 amino acids. Germline trimming cut 5 bases from V and 5 bases from J; bases unmatched to any gene: 8. CDR1 and CDR2 (germline): LNHDA, SQIVND (reference sequence). CDR3 sequence reads: CASSRNGQDTEAFF. Here the CDR3 DNA reads TGTGCCAGTAGTCGAAACGGACAGGATACTGAAGCTTTCTTT.

The chain has TRBV6-6 and TRBJ1-1, with 8 bases lining up with TRBD1. Germline trimming cut 1 base from V and 4 bases from J; bases unmatched to any gene: 5. The CDR3 extends over 15 amino acids. Germline V gene sequence: CDR1 MNHNY, CDR2 SVGAGI (reference sequence). DNA of the CDR3: TGTGCCAGCAGTTACTTTCAGGGGGCTAGCACTGAAGCTTTCTTT. Encoded protein: CASSYFQGASTEAFF.

V and J are TRBV2 and TRBJ1-1, with D tentatively TRBD1 (6 bases). CDR1 is SNHLY and CDR2 is FYNNEI in the germline V gene. V was trimmed by 10 bases and J by 1 base, leaving 10 bases between them. This CDR3 is built from 12 residues. DNA for the CDR3: TGTGCCATAAGACAGGCGAACACTGAAGCTTTCTTT. Translation gives CAIRQANTEAFF. The full variable domain, in which reference TRBV2 and TRBJ1-1 provide the parts outside the CDR3, is EPEVTQTPSHQVTQMGQEVILRCVPISNHLYFYWYRQILGQKVEFLVSFYNNEISEKSEIFDDQFSVERPDGSNFTLKIRSTKLEDSAMYFCAIRQANTEAFFGQGTRLTVV.

The V call is TRBV25-1, the J call TRBJ1-4, with a tentative D call TRBD1 (5 bases). V was trimmed by 6 bases and J by 0 bases, leaving 5 bases between them. CDR1 is MGHDK and CDR2 is SYGVNS in the germline V gene. The CDR3 is 13 residues long. CDR3: CASRGATNEKLFF. CDR3 bases: TGTGCCAGCAGAGGGGCAACTAATGAAAAACTGTTTTTT.

This clone was picked up a small number of times. The V call is TRBV30, the J call TRBJ1-3; 9 bases fit TRBD1. Germline CDR1 reads GTSNPN; CDR2 reads SVGIG (reference sequence). This CDR3 is 15 amino acids long. Trimming removed 3 bases from V and 3 bases from J; junction bases left unmatched: 6. CDR3 region: CAWSLTTGGGNTIYF. CDR3 nucleotide sequence: TGTGCCTGGAGCCTGACGACAGGGGGTGGAAACACCATATATTTT.

This chain connects TRBV19 to TRBJ2-7; D gene unclear. CDR1 LNHDA and CDR2 SQIVND come from the germline V gene (reference sequence). Trimming left V 3 bases short and J 6 bases short, with 9 bases between. The CDR3 runs 12 residues. The CDR3 sequence: CASSMQFGEQYF. Here the CDR3 DNA reads TGTGCCAGTAGTATGCAGTTTGGCGAGCAGTACTTC.

The CDR3 sequence is CASSLGGRNYGYTF. Written as DNA, the CDR3 is TGTGCCAGCAGTTTAGGGGGCCGGAACTATGGCTACACCTTC. J is TRBJ1-2 and V is TRBV6-5; 7 bases agree with TRBD1. V dropped 4 bases and J dropped 2; count of bases not matched to a gene: 4. The CDR3 sequence is 14 residues long. Germline V gives CDR1 MNHEY, CDR2 SVGAGI.

This rearrangement joins TRBV5-1 to TRBJ1-2; TRBD1 matches 9 bases. The length of the CDR3 is 14 residues. Germline values: CDR1 SGHRS, CDR2 YFSETQ. The junction had 5 bases not matched to a gene; V was cut back by 5 bases and J by 3 bases. The DNA of the CDR3 is TGCGCCAGCAGGGAACAGGGGGCAGACTATGGCTACACCTTC. Its protein product is CASREQGADYGYTF.

This clone was counted once. This chain links TRBV28 with TRBJ2-1; D is possibly TRBD1 (6 bases). CDR1 and CDR2 from the germline V gene are MDHEN and SYDVKM. This CDR3 spans 14 amino acids. V lost 5 bases and J 7 bases, leaving 15 bases between the germline ends. The CDR3, as DNA: TGTGCCAGCAGTCAGCCAGGGGTTCGAAATGAGCAGTTCTTC. It specifies CASSQPGVRNEQFF. The whole variable domain, filled in from reference TRBV28 and TRBJ2-1, reads DVKVTQSSRYLVKRTGEKVFLECVQDMDHENMFWYRQDPGLGLRLIYFSYDVKMKEKGDIPEGYSVSREKKERFSLILESASTNQTSMYLCASSQPGVRNEQFFGPGTRLTVL.

J is TRBJ1-2 and V is TRBV5-6, with TRBD1 matching over 7 bases. Germline values: CDR1 SGHDT, CDR2 YYEEEE. The CDR3 covers 15 residues. Losses at the gene ends were 4 bases for V and 0 bases for J; bases not matched to a gene: 6. The CDR3 reads CASSHGTAPNYGYTF. The CDR3 nucleotides read TGTGCCAGCAGCCACGGGACAGCACCTAACTATGGCTACACCTTC.

The chain links TRBV27 to TRBJ2-3, with TRBD1 matching over 9 bases. The V segment lost 4 bases and the J segment 6 bases; nucleotides outside the gene matches: 8. CDR3 length equals 15 residues. Germline CDR1 is MNHEY and CDR2 is SMNVEV (reference sequence). CDR3 DNA: TGTGCCAGCAGTTCCTACAGGGGGCGGCGGGATACGCAGTATTTT. It specifies CASSSYRGRRDTQYF.

The chain couples TRBV10-1 to TRBJ2-1, with 8 bases that match TRBD2. The CDR3 consists of 17 residues. Germline lookup yields CDR1 WNHNN and CDR2 SYGVQD (reference sequence). With 3 bases clipped from V and 4 bases from J, the junction kept 11 bases outside the gene matches. The CDR3: CASSEGNGGGRYNEQFF. The CDR3 DNA reads as TGCGCCAGCAGTGAAGGGAATGGCGGGGGGAGGTACAATGAGCAGTTCTTC.

The chain has TRBV11-2 and TRBJ1-6; D may be TRBD1 (5 bases). The CDR3 spans 16 residues. Trimming took 5 bases from V and 8 from J, leaving 19 bases between them. Germline V CDR1 and CDR2: SGHAT, FQNNGV. The CDR3: CASSPGGRVQDSPLHF. The CDR3 nucleotides read TGTGCCAGCAGCCCTGGCGGCAGGGTGCAGGATTCACCCCTCCACTTT.

The chain carries TRBV30 and TRBJ2-2; D is possibly TRBD1 (6 bases). This CDR3 has 15 residues. V was cut by 2 bases and J by 2 bases, with 12 bases left in between. CDR1 and CDR2 from the germline V gene are GTSNPN and SVGIG (reference sequence). The CDR3 sequence: CAWSSPGDNTGELFF. The CDR3 DNA follows: TGTGCCTGGAGTTCCCCAGGGGACAACACCGGGGAGCTGTTTTTT.

The gene calls are TRBV4-2 and TRBJ1-1; a possible D gene is TRBD1 (5 bases). Germline V gives CDR1 LGHNA, CDR2 YNFKEQ. Trimming removed 0 bases from V and 3 bases from J, with 8 bases in between. The CDR3 extends over 14 amino acids. The CDR3 spells CASSQDVRDTEAFF. CDR3 bases: TGTGCCAGCAGCCAAGATGTCAGGGACACTGAAGCTTTCTTT.

DNA for the CDR3: TGTGCCAGCAGCTTATACGATTCAGAAAATACTGAAGCTTTCTTT. Protein: CASSLYDSENTEAFF. The rearrangement joins TRBV5-6 to TRBJ1-1, with unresolved D. Per germline, CDR1 SGHDT and CDR2 YYEEEE. Between the trimmed V and J ends, which lost 2 bases and 5 bases, there was a span of 16 bases. The CDR3 loop spans 15 amino acids.

The chain has TRBV19 and TRBJ2-5, with 10 bases identical to TRBD2. With 5 bases clipped from V and 5 bases from J, the junction kept 2 bases outside the gene matches. Germline V gene data show CDR1 as LNHDA and CDR2 as SQIVND (reference sequence). The CDR3 is 13 amino acids. In nucleotides, the CDR3 is TGTGCCAGTAGTCCTAGCGGGGGCGAGACCCAGTACTTC. Amino acid sequence: CASSPSGGETQYF.

The chain joins TRBV6-5 to TRBJ2-4; tentatively, D is TRBD1 (6 bases). Germline V gene sequence: CDR1 MNHEY, CDR2 SVGAGI. The V end lost 0 bases, the J end lost 8 bases, and 11 bases lay between the germline ends. This CDR3 has 14 amino acids. CDR3 sequence (DNA): TGTGCCAGCAGTTACTCACAGGGTCGAGACATTCAGTACTTC. Amino acid sequence: CASSYSQGRDIQYF.

The genes are TRBV7-6 and TRBJ1-3, with D uncertain. Per the germline V gene, CDR1 is SGHVS and CDR2 is FNYEAQ. Deletions cut 5 bases from V and 0 bases from J, with 14 bases between. The CDR3 is 16 residues long. The CDR3: CASSQERSSSGNTIYF. DNA of the CDR3: TGTGCCAGCAGCCAAGAGCGGAGCAGCTCTGGAAACACCATATATTTT.

A single count supports this clone. The chain joins TRBV5-1 to TRBJ2-7; D remains ambiguous. The CDR3 spans 13 residues. V lost 2 bases, J lost 7 bases, and 13 bases lay in between. CDR1 is SGHRS, CDR2 YFSETQ, per germline. CDR3 loop: CASSFDSLLEQYF. CDR3 DNA sequence: TGCGCCAGCAGCTTTGACTCCCTTTTGGAGCAGTACTTC.

V gene TRBV30 combines with J gene TRBJ1-5; 7 bases match TRBD1. Trimming at V came to 3 bases and at J to 2 bases, leaving 4 bases not matched to a gene. The CDR3 totals 14 residues. Germline assignment: CDR1 GTSNPN and CDR2 SVGIG (reference sequence). The CDR3 DNA sequence: TGTGCCTGGAGAGGGGGCGTGGGCAATCAGCCCCAGCATTTT. Translated, it gives CAWRGGVGNQPQHF.

The rearrangement joins TRBV7-9 to TRBJ1-1; 9 bases line up with TRBD1. J lost 5 bases, V lost 3 bases, and 10 bases had no gene match. This CDR3 spans 16 amino acids. Germline-derived CDR1 and CDR2 are SEHNR and FQNEAQ (reference sequence). The CDR3 sequence is CASSFAIGQGKTEAFF. CDR3 bases: TGTGCCAGCAGCTTTGCTATCGGACAGGGGAAAACTGAAGCTTTCTTT.

The chain links TRBV5-1 to TRBJ1-4; D may be TRBD1 (5 bases). This CDR3 contains 14 residues. From germline, CDR1 is SGHRS and CDR2 YFSETQ. V lost 4 bases and J lost 8, with 15 bases in between. CDR3 loop: CASSPPGEVEKLFF. CDR3 bases: TGCGCCAGCAGCCCGCCGGGGGAGGTCGAAAAACTGTTTTTT.

This clone was detected only once. The chain joins TRBV7-2 to TRBJ2-7; a possible D gene is TRBD2 (6 bases). Germline V gene lookup returns CDR1 SGHTA and CDR2 FQGNSA. Trimming pared 5 bases from V and 6 bases from J, leaving 8 bases between. The CDR3 runs to 11 residues. The DNA for the CDR3 is TGTGCCAGCAGCCCCGGGGGCGAGCAGTACTTC. Its protein product is CASSPGGEQYF.